This T cell receptor beta chain was sequenced during a study of beta chain features in type 1 diabetes. Study overall: Patients and healthy donors were similar in age, gender and cell yields. Analysis included 100 million to 140 million sorted cells drawn from all samples.

Study-wide findings and caveats: Cells expressing TCR highly could be over-represented by cDNA sequencing. Shortening of TCRB CDR3s, moderate but significant, appeared in all four CD4+ subsets of Type 1 diabetes patients. Compared to healthy donors, patients appeared to have naive, central memory and Treg TCRB repertoires that were more alike.

Every isolated RNA sample was fully reverse transcribed, so sequencing captured expressed TCRB transcripts. Produced via immunoSEQ multiplex PCR; TCRdb's table is partial and in-frame only. The sample contains about 650,000 clones, around an eighth of which appear only once. The table lists this clone with a few counts. Its antigen is undetermined. The junction departs from germline at one end; a sequencing error may be responsible. Germline CDR1 and CDR2: MDHEN and SYDVKM. The CDR3 extends over 14 amino acids. The receptor was derived from a young man with type 1 diabetes. The rearrangement uses TRBV28 and TRBJ1-5, with a weak D call TRBD1 (5 bases). The sequenced sample consisted of naive CD4+ T cells from blood. The CDR3 DNA is TGTGCCAGCAGTTTAGACAGTAGCTATCAGCCCCAGCATTTT. Amino acid sequence: CASSLDSSYQPQHF.